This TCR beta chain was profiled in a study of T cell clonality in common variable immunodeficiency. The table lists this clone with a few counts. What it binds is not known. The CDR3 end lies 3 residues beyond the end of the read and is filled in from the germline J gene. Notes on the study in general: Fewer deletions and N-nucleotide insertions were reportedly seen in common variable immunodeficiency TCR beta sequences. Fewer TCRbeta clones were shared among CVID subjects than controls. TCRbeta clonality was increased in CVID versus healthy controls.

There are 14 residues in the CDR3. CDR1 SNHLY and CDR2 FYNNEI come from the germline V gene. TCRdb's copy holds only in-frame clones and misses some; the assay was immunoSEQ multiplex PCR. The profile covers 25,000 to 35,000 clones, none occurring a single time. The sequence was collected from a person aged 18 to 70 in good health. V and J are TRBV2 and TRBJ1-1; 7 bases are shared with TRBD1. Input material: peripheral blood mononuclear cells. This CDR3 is CASSESGQPPKAFF. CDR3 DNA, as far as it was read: TGTGCCAGCAGTGAATCGGGACAGCCGCCGAAA.